The rows below give T cell receptor beta chains drawn from one sample of a study of response to subunit inactivated influenza vaccine. From the RT-PCR reads, TCRdb called clonotypes with MiXCR, one entry per CDR3 protein. Found here are 450,000 to 600,000 distinct CDR3 sequences, less than 7.5% of them singletons; the top ten hold about 12%. The source was PBMCs from blood, collected less than 25 months after vaccination. The receptors were sampled from a man aged 50-75 years who received an inactivated influenza vaccine. Both conserved end residues are part of each CDR3. A D gene is named only where the DNA matches it firmly. Clone size is not always given. Where it is, it says once, few, many or a class for expanded clones.

NA,TRBV5-1,TRBJ2-7,NA,TGCGCCAGCAGGTATCCAGGGAAACACGAGCAGTACTTC,CASRYPGKHEQYF
NA,TRBV25-1,TRBJ2-7,NA,TGTGCCAGCAGTTCGCAGGGCCTCTCCTACGAGCAGTACTTC,CASSSQGLSYEQYF
many,TRBV20-1,TRBJ2-3,TRBD2,TGCAGTGCTAGAGATTTTTCACCAAGAACTAGCGGGAACACAGATACGCAGTATTTT,CSARDFSPRTSGNTDTQYF
NA,TRBV20-1,TRBJ2-1,NA,TGCAGTGCTAGAGATCAGAATGAGCAGTTCTTC,CSARDQNEQFF
NA,TRBV30,TRBJ2-7,NA,TGTGCCTGGAGTGTTGGTCAGGGAGTCTACGAGCAGTACTTC,CAWSVGQGVYEQYF
few,TRBV7-9,TRBJ2-2,TRBD2,TGTGCCAGCAGCCCGAAGAGGACTAGCGGGAACACCGGGGAGCTGTTTTTT,CASSPKRTSGNTGELFF
few,TRBV29-1,TRBJ1-1,NA,TGCAGCGTTGAGGTTGATAGGAGGTCAGGAGTTCCTGAAGCTTTCTTT,CSVEVDRRSGVPEAFF
few,TRBV6-2/TRBV6-3,TRBJ2-1,NA,TGTGCCAGCAGTTACGGGCGCTTTACGACGGGAAGCTCCTACAATGAGCAGTTCTTC,CASSYGRFTTGSSYNEQFF
many,TRBV29-1,TRBJ2-6,NA,TGCAGCGTTCCTTCTGGGGCCAACGTCCTGACTTTC,CSVPSGANVLTF
many,TRBV20-1,TRBJ2-4,NA,TGCAGTGCTAGAGATCCGACGGAGCACAAAAACATTCAGTACTTC,CSARDPTEHKNIQYF
NA,TRBV3-1,TRBJ2-1,NA,TGTGCCAGCAGCCCTGTTGGGGGGAGCTCCTACAATGAGCAGTTCTTC,CASSPVGGSSYNEQFF
many,TRBV5-5,TRBJ2-3,NA,TGTGCCAGCAGCGAACGGACAGGCACAGATACGCAGTATTTT,CASSERTGTDTQYF
many,TRBV12-3/TRBV12-4,TRBJ2-7,NA,TGTGCCACCACCGGGGGCACCTACGAGCAGTACTTC,CATTGGTYEQYF
few,TRBV7-9,TRBJ2-2,NA,TGTGCCAGCAGCCGAGGACCCCCCGGGGAGCTGTTTTTT,CASSRGPPGELFF
NA,TRBV7-3,TRBJ2-3,NA,TGTGCCAGCAGCATGGGATTTCACACAGATACGCAGTATTTT,CASSMGFHTDTQYF
many,TRBV4-1,TRBJ2-1,TRBD2,TGCGCCAGCAGCCAAGTATTCGGGGGGGCTCCAAATGAGCAGTTCTTC,CASSQVFGGAPNEQFF
few,TRBV12-3/TRBV12-4,TRBJ2-7,TRBD2,TGTGCCAGCAGTCCCCAGACTAGCGGGAGGGCATACGAGCAGTACTTC,CASSPQTSGRAYEQYF
many,TRBV15,TRBJ2-1,NA,TGTGCCACCAGCAAGAATCGTCTAGCAGTTTACAATGAGCAGTTCTTC,CATSKNRLAVYNEQFF
many,TRBV27,TRBJ1-4,NA,TGTGCCAGCAGTCTACAATTCCGGGGCTCACGGGAAAAACTGTTTTTT,CASSLQFRGSREKLFF
NA,TRBV5-5,TRBJ2-1,TRBD2,TGTGCCAGCAGAAGGAGGGGGGGACTAGCGGGCCACTACAATGAGCAGTTCTTC,CASRRRGGLAGHYNEQFF
few,TRBV6-1,TRBJ1-1,NA,TGTGCCAGCAGTGAACGGGAGGGGAACACTGAAGCTTTCTTT,CASSEREGNTEAFF
many,TRBV5-1,TRBJ1-1,NA,TGCGCCAGCAGCTCCCTGCCTTACTCCGGAGTCTCAGGGACCAACACTGAAGCTTTCTTT,CASSSLPYSGVSGTNTEAFF
few,TRBV12-3/TRBV12-4,TRBJ2-1,NA,TGTGCCAGCAGTGGCCGGGACGTTACCTACAATGAGCAGTTCTTC,CASSGRDVTYNEQFF
many,TRBV20-1,TRBJ1-3,NA,TGCAGTGCTAGAGCCGCCAGCTCTGGAAACACCATATATTTT,CSARAASSGNTIYF
many,TRBV14,TRBJ2-7,NA,TGTGCCAGCAGCCAAGGCGATTTTCGGGGTCCCGAGCAGTACTTC,CASSQGDFRGPEQYF
few,TRBV18,TRBJ1-1,NA,TGTGCCAGCTCACTCTCCGGCCCGGGACTCATGAACACTGAAGCTTTCTTT,CASSLSGPGLMNTEAFF
few,TRBV20-1,TRBJ1-1,NA,TGCAGTGCTAGACCGGGGGCCGTGAACACTGAAGCTTTCTTT,CSARPGAVNTEAFF
many,TRBV7-9,TRBJ1-1,NA,TGTGCCAGCAGCCAAGGAGCGAACACTGAAGCTTTCTTT,CASSQGANTEAFF
many,TRBV21-1,TRBJ2-1,NA,TGTGCCAGCAGCAAAGTGGTTAGCGGGAGGGCCCGGGGTGAGCAGTTCTTC,CASSKVVSGRARGEQFF
NA,TRBV5-1,TRBJ1-1,TRBD1,TGCGCCAGCAGCCTAGGACAGGGGTTTTCTGAAGCTTTCTTT,CASSLGQGFSEAFF
many,TRBV5-1,TRBJ2-5,NA,TGCGCCAGCAGCTTGGGTGGGGCAAAATGGCCACAAGAGACCCAGTACTTC,CASSLGGAKWPQETQYF
many,TRBV5-6,TRBJ2-5,TRBD2,TGTGCCAGCAACAAACCCGGGACTAGCGGGACAGAGACCCAGTACTTC,CASNKPGTSGTETQYF
many,TRBV7-2,TRBJ2-3,TRBD2,TGTGCCAGCAGCTTAAGCGGGAGAGGGGATACGCAGTATTTT,CASSLSGRGDTQYF
many,TRBV28,TRBJ2-4,NA,TGTGCCAGCAGTACCCTTAACAGGGAGGACATTCAGTACTTC,CASSTLNREDIQYF
few,TRBV4-3,TRBJ2-1,NA,TGCGCCAGCAGCCAAAGGGGGGGGTTCAATGAGCAGTTCTTC,CASSQRGGFNEQFF
NA,TRBV4-1,TRBJ2-7,NA,TGCGCCAGCAGCCAACCCGGCGGAAACTACGAGCAGTACTTC,CASSQPGGNYEQYF
few,TRBV29-1,TRBJ1-2,NA,TGCAGCGTTGGGGACATTGCATCTGGCTACACCTTC,CSVGDIASGYTF
many,TRBV27,TRBJ2-1,TRBD2,TGTGCCAGCAGTTTACTAGCGGGAAGGGACAATGAGCAGTTCTTC,CASSLLAGRDNEQFF
NA,TRBV15,TRBJ2-7,NA,TGTGCCACCAGCAGACTCCCTACGTCGTTCCGGAACGAGCAGTACTTC,CATSRLPTSFRNEQYF
many,TRBV5-5,TRBJ2-6,NA,TGTGCCAGCAGCTGGGGGTCTGGGGCCAACGTCCTGACTTTC,CASSWGSGANVLTF
few,TRBV5-1,TRBJ2-3,NA,TGCGCCAGCAGCTTAGTAAGGGGTATCTTCACAGATACGCAGTATTTT,CASSLVRGIFTDTQYF
NA,TRBV4-2,TRBJ2-5,TRBD1,TGTGCCAGCAGCCAAGCGCTTCCGGGACAGGGGGCGGAGACCCAGTACTTC,CASSQALPGQGAETQYF
NA,TRBV12-3/TRBV12-4,TRBJ2-3,TRBD1,TGTGCCAGCAGCACAGGGGGGTTAACAGATACGCAGTATTTT,CASSTGGLTDTQYF
many,TRBV12-3/TRBV12-4,TRBJ1-1,NA,TGTGCCAGCACCCAACCGGGCTCCGAAGCTTTCTTT,CASTQPGSEAFF
NA,TRBV20-1,TRBJ1-2,TRBD1,TGCAGTGCTAGAGGGGACAGGGAGGTGTATGGCTACACCTTC,CSARGDREVYGYTF
NA,TRBV20-1,TRBJ1-1,TRBD1,TGCAGTGCTAGACGGACAGGGCCTGAAGCTTTCTTT,CSARRTGPEAFF
NA,TRBV18,TRBJ2-2,NA,TGTGCCAGCTCACCACCACACACCGGGGAGCTGTTTTTT,CASSPPHTGELFF
NA,TRBV7-9,TRBJ2-7,NA,TGTGCCAGCAGTCGTTCGTACGGGACGCGGCGAGGCGAGCAGTACTTC,CASSRSYGTRRGEQYF
few,TRBV7-2,TRBJ2-1,TRBD2,TGTGCCAGCAGCTTAGGGACTAGCGGGAGTGGTGAGCAGTTCTTC,CASSLGTSGSGEQFF
few,TRBV29-1,TRBJ2-1,NA,TGCAGCGTTGTAGGGAGCTTTTCGAGCTCCTACAATGAGCAGTTCTTC,CSVVGSFSSSYNEQFF
few,TRBV19,TRBJ2-2,NA,TGTGCCAGTAGTATTTCCGGGGAGCTGTTTTTT,CASSISGELFF
NA,TRBV10-3,TRBJ2-1,TRBD2,TGTGCCATCAGTGAGTCCCGGGCTAGGGGACTAGCGAGGCCAAATGAGCAGTTCTTC,CAISESRARGLARPNEQFF